This T cell receptor beta chain was sequenced during a study of cytomegalovirus exposure and HLA in healthy donors. General study results and limits: Most observed TCR sequences were rare, whereas some public TCRs were detected in many donors. Among TCR beta chains, those listed as cytomegalovirus-associated numbered about 160.

With regard to this clone: The antigen remains undetermined.

Germline CDR1 reads MNHNS; CDR2 reads SASEGT. The V and J ends lost 2 bases and 5 bases, in that order; junction bases with no gene match: 10. CDR3 length: 16 amino acids. The protocol was immunoSEQ multiplex PCR, while the TCRdb copy is restricted to in-frame clones and leaves out a portion. The top ten hold approximately 20% of the sample, which has some 140,000 clones, about 86% seen once. The donors were in the roughly 130-subject validation cohort, distinct from the approximately 730-subject first cohort. The chain carries TRBV6-1 and TRBJ1-2; 8 nucleotides line up with TRBD1. The sample was PBMCs. The clonotype was recovered from a man younger than 30 in good health and CMV-seropositive. The CDR3 region is CASSERPGGELYGYTF. The CDR3, as DNA: TGTGCCAGCAGTGAACGGCCAGGGGGCGAACTTTATGGCTACACCTTC.